The clone carrying this T cell receptor (beta chain) has a count of ten or more. This specimen comes from a study of low-dose radiotherapy and immunotherapy resistance in tumors. Study context: Per fraction, Cohort 2 was given 1 Gy every two weeks, accumulating a total of 13 Gy over 26 weeks. Patients were on oral aspirin 300 mg taken daily for four cycles from cycle 1 day 1.

V shed 5 bases and J 6 bases; nucleotides not matched to a gene: 10. Germline V gene data show CDR1 as PRHDT and CDR2 as FYEKMQ (reference sequence). The CDR3 loop spans 15 amino acids. Priming of first-strand cDNA relied on TRAV- and TRBV-specific primers (covering alpha and beta chains). TCRs were amplified for 15 to 20 PCR cycles with a constant-region primer and V-primer adapter. MiXCR, applied by TCRdb to the reads, yields one record per CDR3 protein. The profile covers some 46,000 distinct CDR3 sequences, with under 30% appearing a single time and 10% taken by the ten largest. Time point noted: after trial treatment. This sample's treatment: LDRT plus nivolumab, ipilimumab, low-dose cyclophosphamide and aspirin (RACIN trial). Low-dose radiotherapy and low-dose cyclophosphamide, together with aspirin, ipilimumab and nivolumab, were given to donors.

The source was PBMCs, collected after low-dose radiotherapy plus immunotherapy. This sequence joins TRBV13 and TRBJ1-2; 9 bases are shared with TRBD1. This TCR derives from a male donor with prostate cancer. The CDR3 DNA sequence: TGTGCCAGCAGCGCACAGGGGGCGCAGAGGAATGGCTACACCTTC. Residues: CASSAQGAQRNGYTF.